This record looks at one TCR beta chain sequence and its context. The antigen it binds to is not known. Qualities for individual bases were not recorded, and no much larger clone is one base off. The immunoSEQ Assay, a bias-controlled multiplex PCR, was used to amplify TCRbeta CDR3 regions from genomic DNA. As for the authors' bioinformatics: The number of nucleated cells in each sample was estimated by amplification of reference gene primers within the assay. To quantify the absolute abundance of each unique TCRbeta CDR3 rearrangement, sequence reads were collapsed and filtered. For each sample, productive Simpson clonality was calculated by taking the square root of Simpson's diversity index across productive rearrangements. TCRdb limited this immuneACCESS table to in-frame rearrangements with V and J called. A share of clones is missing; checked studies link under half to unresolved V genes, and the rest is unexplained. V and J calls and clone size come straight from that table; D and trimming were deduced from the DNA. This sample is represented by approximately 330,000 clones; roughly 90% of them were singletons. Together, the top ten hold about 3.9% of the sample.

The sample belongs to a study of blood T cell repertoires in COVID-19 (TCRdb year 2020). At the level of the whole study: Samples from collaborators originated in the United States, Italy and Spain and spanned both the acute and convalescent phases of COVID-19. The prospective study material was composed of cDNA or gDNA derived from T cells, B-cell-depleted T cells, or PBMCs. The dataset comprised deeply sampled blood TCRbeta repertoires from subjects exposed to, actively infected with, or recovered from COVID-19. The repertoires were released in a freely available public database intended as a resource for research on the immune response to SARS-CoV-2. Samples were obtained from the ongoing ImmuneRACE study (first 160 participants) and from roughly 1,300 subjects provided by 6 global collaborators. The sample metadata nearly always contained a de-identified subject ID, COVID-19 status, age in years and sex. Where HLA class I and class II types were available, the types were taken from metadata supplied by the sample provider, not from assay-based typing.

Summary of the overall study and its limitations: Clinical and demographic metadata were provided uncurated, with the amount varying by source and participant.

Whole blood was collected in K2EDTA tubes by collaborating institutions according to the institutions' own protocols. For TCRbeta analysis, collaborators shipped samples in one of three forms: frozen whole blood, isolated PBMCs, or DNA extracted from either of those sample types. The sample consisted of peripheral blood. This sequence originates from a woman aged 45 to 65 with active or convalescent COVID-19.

The CDR3 region reads CASSPELNEKLFF. The nucleotides are TGTGCCAGCTCACCGGAGCTGAATGAAAAACTGTTTTTT. The chain is encoded by TRBV18 joined to TRBJ1-4; no D gene call is confident. CDR1 and CDR2 are read off the germline V gene as KGHSH and LQKENI. The junction carries 7 bases between V and J, which are trimmed by 3 bases and 5 bases respectively. The CDR3 holds 13 amino acids from the cysteine to the phenylalanine. Left in the record is the CDR3 DNA by itself, 39 bases read in frame from the first base.